The 5 T cell receptor beta chains reported below all come from one sample, sequenced in a study of regulatory dendritic cells for organ transplantation (dated by TCRdb to about 2017). The library was prepared using the immunoSEQ multiplex PCR assay. Here the immuneACCESS table is served through TCRdb, limited to in-frame sequences with V and J called. Missing clones are a known gap in these copies; in checked studies unresolved V genes cover under half, and the rest lacks a known reason. Counted in this sample were some 11,000 clones; 65% to 80% of them appeared once. Over 2% of the sample lies in the top ten. Sorted T cell subsets were CFSE-labeled and co-cultured for around 5 days with allogeneic regulatory or mature dendritic cells at a 1:10 DC:T ratio. Their antigen targets remain unknown. Sequencing was carried out using memory CD4+ T cells from blood cultured with regulatory dendritic cells. In light of the paper, this sample's cell subset or site label describes: CD45RO+ memory T cells. The receptors come from a human donor in good health.

This CDR3 is CASRRGRAGELFF. CDR3 in DNA: TGTGCCAGCAGGCGGGGGAGGGCCGGGGAGCTGTTTTTT. The genes are TRBV5-6 and TRBJ2-2; 7 nucleotides line up with TRBD2. This CDR3 is built from 13 residues. Germline V gene data show CDR1 as SGHDT and CDR2 as YYEEEE. After removal of 5 bases from V and 6 bases from J, the junction contained 4 bases not matched to a gene.

This chain links TRBV7-2 with TRBJ1-2; 8 bases agree with TRBD1. The CDR3 spans 14 residues. CDR1 and CDR2 (germline): SGHTA, FQGNSA. After removal of 8 bases from V and 2 bases from J, the junction contained 7 bases not matched to a gene. The CDR3 loop is CASHPGGANYGYTF. The CDR3 DNA sequence: TGTGCCAGCCACCCAGGGGGCGCAAACTATGGCTACACCTTC.

A single count supports this clone. The chain joins TRBV4-1 to TRBJ1-5, with D perhaps TRBD1 (6 bases). Germline V gene data show CDR1 as MGHRA and CDR2 as YSYEKL. V was clipped by 4 bases and J by 4 bases, with 8 bases between them. This CDR3 is built from 13 residues. CDR3 coding DNA: TGCGCCAGCAGCCGACAGGCGAATCAGCCCCAGCATTTT. Translated, it gives CASSRQANQPQHF.

The rearrangement links TRBV19 to TRBJ1-2; TRBD1 might be the D (5 bases). The V end lost 4 bases, the J end lost 0 bases, and 12 bases lay between the germline ends. Germline V gives CDR1 LNHDA, CDR2 SQIVND (reference sequence). This CDR3 has 15 residues. CDR3 nucleotides: TGTGCCAGTAGTAGCCGTGAACAGGCTAACTATGGCTACACCTTC. The encoded protein is CASSSREQANYGYTF. Full variable domain (outside the CDR3, taken from reference TRBV19 and TRBJ1-2): DGGITQSPKYLFRKEGQNVTLSCEQNLNHDAMYWYRQDPGQGLRLIYYSQIVNDFQKGDIAEGYSVSREKKESFPLTVTSAQKNPTAFYLCASSSREQANYGYTFGSGTRLTVV.

V is TRBV5-4 and J is TRBJ1-2; 7 nucleotides align to TRBD1. V shed 2 bases and J 3 bases; nucleotides not matched to a gene: 7. From germline, CDR1 is SGHNT and CDR2 YYREEE (reference sequence). CDR3 length: 15 residues. CDR3: CASSFPQGVYYGYTF. The CDR3 DNA follows: TGTGCCAGCAGCTTCCCCCAGGGGGTCTACTATGGCTACACCTTC.